Listed here are 10 T cell receptor beta chains from one sample, sequenced in a study of regulatory T cells in long-lasting Graves disease. With iRepertoire HTBI primers and Arm-PCR of CDR3 regions, TCR beta libraries were built. TCRdb ran MiXCR on the multiplex PCR reads and lists one entry per CDR3 protein. Of approximately 560,000 distinct CDR3 sequences listed, around 15% are singletons. As to time point: newly diagnosed GD, antithyroid drugs for less than 3 months. RNA isolated from PBMCs was used to make the TCR library. The data also belong to a second study, concerning T cells in Graves' hyperthyroidism and ophthalmopathy.

The material was peripheral blood mononuclear cells (PBMCs), obtained at new diagnosis, from a patient treated with antithyroid drugs. Source of these receptors: a man younger than 35 with Graves disease.

As for this clonotype: This may be a read error, as it is one base from a much larger clone. The rearrangement uses TRBV11-2 and TRBJ2-1, with 8 nucleotides matching TRBD2. Germline values: CDR1 SGHAT, CDR2 FQNNGV. Trimming at V came to 5 bases and at J to 8 bases, leaving 11 bases not matched to a gene. The CDR3 extends over 15 amino acids. The CDR3 loop reads CASSRPGTRRYEQFF. CDR3 coding DNA: TGTGCCAGCAGCCGCCCCGGGACTAGGAGGTATGAGCAGTTCTTC.

This clonotype has a handful of counts. The chain recombines TRBV19 with TRBJ2-7; TRBD2 aligns across 11 bases. The ends lost 3 bases at V and 2 bases at J; junction bases unmatched: 3. This CDR3 contains 15 residues. Per the germline V gene, CDR1 is LNHDA and CDR2 is SQIVND (reference sequence). CDR3: CASSILAGGPYEQYF. In DNA form, the CDR3 reads TGTGCCAGTAGTATTCTAGCGGGAGGTCCCTACGAGCAGTACTTC.

In its sample, this clonotype was seen a few times. The CDR3 region is CASSESTGPIAKNIQYF. The CDR3 DNA is TGCGCCAGCAGTGAGTCGACAGGTCCGATAGCCAAAAACATTCAGTACTTC. This chain joins TRBV10-2 and TRBJ2-4, with a weak D call TRBD1 (6 bases). Germline loops: CDR1 WSHSY, CDR2 SAAADI. The CDR3 loop spans 17 amino acids. Between the trimmed V and J ends, which lost 0 bases and 0 bases, there was a span of 12 bases.

This clonotype occurred a few times. This sequence joins TRBV20-1 and TRBJ1-2; D perhaps matches TRBD1 (5 bases). The CDR3 has 15 residues. The V and J ends lost 5 bases and 3 bases respectively, with 19 bases between them. CDR1 DFQATT and CDR2 SNEGSKA come from the germline V gene (reference sequence). The CDR3 nucleotides are TGCAGTGCTTGGGTGGGGGTCGGGTTGGACTATGGCTACACCTTC. This sequence encodes CSAWVGVGLDYGYTF.

This clonotype has a count of ten or more. This sequence joins TRBV2 and TRBJ2-1, with D hard to call. Germline values: CDR1 SNHLY, CDR2 FYNNEI. This CDR3 contains 13 residues. V was cut by 6 bases and J by 5 bases, with 11 bases left in between. The CDR3 DNA sequence: TGTGCCAGCAGGCAAATCCGGGACAATGAGCAGTTCTTC. Translating gives CASRQIRDNEQFF.

This clonotype was seen at least ten times. The chain has TRBV12-3 or TRBV12-4 and TRBJ2-7; 13 bases are a match to TRBD2. The CDR3 runs to 14 residues. V shed 6 bases, J shed 5 bases, and the junction held 4 bases outside the gene matches. Here the CDR3 reads CASSLTSGRNEQYF. In DNA form, the CDR3 reads TGTGCCAGCAGCCTGACTAGCGGGAGGAACGAGCAGTACTTC.

The chain is built from TRBV7-6 and TRBJ2-2; D call uncertain. Per the germline V gene, CDR1 is SGHVS and CDR2 is FNYEAQ. This CDR3 contains 15 residues. The V end was cut by 1 base, the J end by 1 base, with 7 bases between. The CDR3 DNA is TGTGCCAGCAGCTTAGTGTACAGGAACACCGGGGAGCTGTTTTTT. Amino acids: CASSLVYRNTGELFF.

On this clonotype: This CDR3 fails to terminate in the conserved phenylalanine or tryptophan, so it likely reflects a read error. The chain links TRBV7-9 to TRBJ1-2; TRBD1 is a possible D gene (5 bases). The CDR3 has 13 residues. Germline V gene sequence: CDR1 SEHNR, CDR2 FQNEAQ (reference sequence). Trimming removed 1 base at V and 5 bases at J, with 8 bases between. CDR3: CASSLGAGYGYTL. CDR3 coding DNA: TGTGCCAGCAGCTTAGGCGCAGGGTATGGCTACACCCTC.

This clonotype has a count of ten or more. The rearrangement links TRBV12-3 or TRBV12-4 to TRBJ1-6, with 8 nucleotides matching TRBD1. The trim removed 1 base at V and 6 bases at J, leaving 14 bases unmatched. The CDR3 has 19 residues. CDR3 coding DNA: TGTGCCAGCAGTTTAGATAGCAGGGGGCCTGAACTGCCTAATTCACCCCTCCACTTT. Translated, it gives CASSLDSRGPELPNSPLHF.

This clonotype was seen many times. The chain carries TRBV3-1 and TRBJ2-7, with 9 bases matching TRBD2. Germline loops: CDR1 LGHDT, CDR2 YNNKEL (reference sequence). Trimming at V came to 0 bases and at J to 3 bases, leaving 3 bases not matched to a gene. The CDR3 consists of 15 residues. CDR3 residues: CASSQDAGGHYEQYF. CDR3 DNA sequence: TGTGCCAGCAGCCAAGATGCGGGAGGGCACTACGAGCAGTACTTC.